This is a list of T cell receptor beta chains from one sample in a study of OX40 agonist ivuxolimab in advanced cancers. Clones were sequenced by immunoSEQ multiplex PCR, and TCRdb holds only the in-frame ones, with some missing. The data hold 65,000 to 90,000 clones, with roughly nine tenths observed a single time. The sample was CD4+ or CD8+ T cells sorted from blood, taken in a trial of the OX40 agonist ivuxolimab. The receptors derive from an adult with an advanced solid tumor such as melanoma, head and neck, liver or kidney cancer. Each CDR3 is given with its conserved first and last residue. A D gene is named only where the DNA matches it firmly. Where a row states a size, it is once, few, many or the class of an expanded clone; other rows omit it.

V gene: TRBV7-2; J gene: TRBJ2-7; D gene: -; clone size: -; CDR3 DNA: TGTGCCAGCAGCTTAGGTTTCACCGCTCGCAACGAGCAGTACTTC; CDR3 protein: CASSLGFTARNEQYF
V gene: TRBV4-1; J gene: TRBJ2-1; D gene: -; clone size: once; CDR3 DNA: TGCGCCAGCAGCCAAGTAGGAGACTTCGACAATGAGCAGTTCTTC; CDR3 protein: CASSQVGDFDNEQFF
V gene: TRBV27; J gene: TRBJ1-1; D gene: TRBD1; clone size: -; CDR3 DNA: TGTGCCAGCAGTAACAACAGGGGCCCGAACACTGAAGCTTTCTTT; CDR3 protein: CASSNNRGPNTEAFF
V gene: TRBV14; J gene: TRBJ1-3; D gene: -; clone size: -; CDR3 DNA: TGTGCCAGCAGCGCACGGGGCCCTGGAAACACCATATATTTT; CDR3 protein: CASSARGPGNTIYF
V gene: TRBV19; J gene: TRBJ1-2; D gene: -; clone size: few; CDR3 DNA: TGTGCCAGTAGTATAGTCAGAGGGGGCTATGGCTACACCTTC; CDR3 protein: CASSIVRGGYGYTF
V gene: TRBV7-9; J gene: TRBJ2-1; D gene: TRBD2; clone size: once; CDR3 DNA: TGTGCCAGCAGGTTAACCGGGACTAGCGGGGGGGCCTTAAATGAGCAGTTCTTC; CDR3 protein: CASRLTGTSGGALNEQFF
V gene: TRBV7-6; J gene: TRBJ2-7; D gene: TRBD1; clone size: -; CDR3 DNA: TGTGCCAGCAGCTTAGACAGGGGCACCTACGAGCAGTACTTC; CDR3 protein: CASSLDRGTYEQYF
V gene: TRBV15; J gene: TRBJ2-7; D gene: TRBD1; clone size: -; CDR3 DNA: TGTGCCACCAGCAAGGACAGGGGGTCCTCCTACGAGCAGTACTTC; CDR3 protein: CATSKDRGSSYEQYF
V gene: TRBV5-1; J gene: TRBJ2-1; D gene: -; clone size: -; CDR3 DNA: TGCGCCAGCAGCGTCGGGACCCACATATACAATGAGCAGTTCTTC; CDR3 protein: CASSVGTHIYNEQFF
V gene: TRBV10-2; J gene: TRBJ2-1; D gene: -; clone size: -; CDR3 DNA: TGCGCCAGCACGCCAACAATCAATGAGCAGTTCTTC; CDR3 protein: CASTPTINEQFF
V gene: TRBV4-3; J gene: TRBJ1-1; D gene: TRBD1; clone size: -; CDR3 DNA: TGCGCCAGCAGCCGCGGGACAGCGACTATGAACACTGAAGCTTTCTTT; CDR3 protein: CASSRGTATMNTEAFF
V gene: TRBV11-2; J gene: TRBJ2-1; D gene: -; clone size: -; CDR3 DNA: TGTGCCAGCAGCTTAATAGCGGTTGGCTCCTACAATGAGCAGTTCTTC; CDR3 protein: CASSLIAVGSYNEQFF
V gene: TRBV27; J gene: TRBJ1-5; D gene: TRBD1; clone size: -; CDR3 DNA: TGTGCCAGCAGTTGGACAGGGGGCGCAGGTCAGCCCCAGCATTTT; CDR3 protein: CASSWTGGAGQPQHF
V gene: TRBV27; J gene: TRBJ2-2; D gene: -; clone size: once; CDR3 DNA: TGTGCCAGCAGTTTTGCGGGGGCGACCGGGGAGCTGTTTTTT; CDR3 protein: CASSFAGATGELFF
V gene: TRBV5-4; J gene: TRBJ1-3; D gene: -; clone size: -; CDR3 DNA: TGTGCCAGCAGCTTGGGGCGGGGTTACTCTGGAAACACCATATATTTT; CDR3 protein: CASSLGRGYSGNTIYF
V gene: TRBV4-1; J gene: TRBJ2-7; D gene: -; clone size: -; CDR3 DNA: TGCGCCAGCAGCCAAGATGGCGTGGAGGAGTACTACGAGCAGTACTTC; CDR3 protein: CASSQDGVEEYYEQYF
V gene: TRBV6-5; J gene: TRBJ1-3; D gene: -; clone size: -; CDR3 DNA: TGTGCCAGCAGCCCACAGGGAAACTCTGGAAACACCATATATTTT; CDR3 protein: CASSPQGNSGNTIYF
V gene: TRBV19; J gene: TRBJ2-1; D gene: -; clone size: once; CDR3 DNA: TGTGCCAGTAGTATTTTACCCCTGGGTGAGCAGTTCTTC; CDR3 protein: CASSILPLGEQFF
V gene: TRBV5-6; J gene: TRBJ2-7; D gene: TRBD1; clone size: -; CDR3 DNA: TGTGCCAGCAGCTGGACAGGTATGGAAGGGGACTACGAGCAGTACTTC; CDR3 protein: CASSWTGMEGDYEQYF
V gene: TRBV6-1; J gene: TRBJ1-1; D gene: -; clone size: -; CDR3 DNA: TGTGCCACACAAGGGGTGTCTGAAGCTTTCTTT; CDR3 protein: CATQGVSEAFF
V gene: TRBV9; J gene: TRBJ2-1; D gene: -; clone size: -; CDR3 DNA: TGTGCCAGCAGCGTAGGGTCGCAGGTGGTGTACAATGAGCAGTTCTTC; CDR3 protein: CASSVGSQVVYNEQFF
V gene: TRBV4-3; J gene: TRBJ2-1; D gene: -; clone size: -; CDR3 DNA: TGCGCCAGCAGCCAAGACAGGGTGGCTTACAATGAGCAGTTCTTC; CDR3 protein: CASSQDRVAYNEQFF
V gene: TRBV5-1; J gene: TRBJ1-1; D gene: -; clone size: -; CDR3 DNA: TGCGCCAGCAGCTTGGCCGGGTCGGGAGCTTTCTTT; CDR3 protein: CASSLAGSGAFF
V gene: TRBV5-1; J gene: TRBJ2-4; D gene: -; clone size: -; CDR3 DNA: TGCGCCAGCAGCTTGACGGGGGACAACCTAGCCAAAAACATTCAGTACTTC; CDR3 protein: CASSLTGDNLAKNIQYF
V gene: TRBV18; J gene: TRBJ2-3; D gene: TRBD2; clone size: -; CDR3 DNA: TGTGCCAGCTCACCCAGGACTAGCGGGACTAGCACAGATACGCAGTATTTT; CDR3 protein: CASSPRTSGTSTDTQYF
V gene: TRBV27; J gene: TRBJ2-7; D gene: -; clone size: -; CDR3 DNA: TGTGCCAGCAGCCCCCGGACAAACTCCTACGAGCAGTACTTC; CDR3 protein: CASSPRTNSYEQYF
V gene: TRBV30; J gene: TRBJ2-7; D gene: TRBD2; clone size: -; CDR3 DNA: TGTGCCTGGAGAGAGTTTGGGGGGGTCGGATACGAGCAGTACTTC; CDR3 protein: CAWREFGGVGYEQYF
V gene: TRBV7-8; J gene: TRBJ2-3; D gene: -; clone size: -; CDR3 DNA: TGTGCCAGCAGCTTAGGGGGGCGGGGCATTAGGACAGATACGCAGTATTTT; CDR3 protein: CASSLGGRGIRTDTQYF
V gene: TRBV7-3; J gene: TRBJ2-7; D gene: TRBD2; clone size: -; CDR3 DNA: TGTGCCAGCAGCTTAGGAGGACTAGCTTGGGACGAGCAGTACTTC; CDR3 protein: CASSLGGLAWDEQYF
V gene: TRBV2; J gene: TRBJ1-5; D gene: -; clone size: once; CDR3 DNA: TGTGCCAGCAGTGAAGAGTCCCGGGGGCCGTCCCAGCATTTT; CDR3 protein: CASSEESRGPSQHF
V gene: TRBV13; J gene: TRBJ2-2; D gene: -; clone size: -; CDR3 DNA: TGTGCCAGCAGCTTCCCTCTGGGGGGAAACACCGGGGAGCTGTTTTTT; CDR3 protein: CASSFPLGGNTGELFF
V gene: TRBV4-3; J gene: TRBJ2-1; D gene: -; clone size: -; CDR3 DNA: TGCGCCAGCAGCCAGGGAGCCTTGGGTGAGCAGTTCTTC; CDR3 protein: CASSQGALGEQFF
V gene: TRBV9; J gene: TRBJ2-3; D gene: -; clone size: -; CDR3 DNA: TGTGCCAGCAGCGCGGGGGCGGGGACCACAGATACGCAGTATTTT; CDR3 protein: CASSAGAGTTDTQYF
V gene: TRBV13; J gene: TRBJ1-4; D gene: -; clone size: once; CDR3 DNA: TGTGCCAGCAGCTTAGACGGTGGCATCTCTAATGAAAAACTGTTTTTT; CDR3 protein: CASSLDGGISNEKLFF
V gene: TRBV7-2; J gene: TRBJ2-3; D gene: TRBD2; clone size: -; CDR3 DNA: TGTGCCAGCAGCTTCGGGACTAGCGAGACAGATACGCAGTATTTT; CDR3 protein: CASSFGTSETDTQYF
V gene: TRBV7-9; J gene: TRBJ1-1; D gene: -; clone size: -; CDR3 DNA: TGTGCCAGCAGCTTAGCAAGAGGAGGGGATCGAAACACTGAAGCTTTCTTT; CDR3 protein: CASSLARGGDRNTEAFF
V gene: TRBV19; J gene: TRBJ2-7; D gene: -; clone size: -; CDR3 DNA: TGTGCCAGTAGTCCCTCGAGCTCCTACGAGCAGTACTTC; CDR3 protein: CASSPSSSYEQYF
V gene: TRBV6-5; J gene: TRBJ1-6; D gene: -; clone size: -; CDR3 DNA: TGTGCCACCAGTACCAAAGCCAATTCACCCCTCCACTTT; CDR3 protein: CATSTKANSPLHF
V gene: TRBV29-1; J gene: TRBJ2-1; D gene: -; clone size: -; CDR3 DNA: TGCAGCGTTGAAGAACCGGCCGAGACACCCCACGGCAATGAGCAGTTCTTC; CDR3 protein: CSVEEPAETPHGNEQFF
V gene: TRBV4-3; J gene: TRBJ2-3; D gene: -; clone size: -; CDR3 DNA: TGCGCCAGCAGCGATAGCAGGGGCACAGATACGCAGTATTTT; CDR3 protein: CASSDSRGTDTQYF
V gene: TRBV15; J gene: TRBJ1-1; D gene: TRBD1; clone size: -; CDR3 DNA: TGTGCCACCAGCAGAGGACAGGGTTACACTGAAGCTTTCTTT; CDR3 protein: CATSRGQGYTEAFF
V gene: TRBV12-5; J gene: TRBJ1-4; D gene: TRBD1; clone size: -; CDR3 DNA: TGTGCTAGTGGTTTGGACAGGGGCTTAACTAATGAAAAACTGTTTTTT; CDR3 protein: CASGLDRGLTNEKLFF
V gene: TRBV11-2; J gene: TRBJ2-5; D gene: -; clone size: -; CDR3 DNA: TGTGCCAGCAGCTTAGAGCTTACTTACCAAGAGACCCAGTACTTC; CDR3 protein: CASSLELTYQETQYF
V gene: TRBV25-1; J gene: TRBJ1-5; D gene: TRBD1; clone size: -; CDR3 DNA: TGTGCCAGCAGTGAACTAGGGGGCGATCAGCCCCAGCATTTT; CDR3 protein: CASSELGGDQPQHF
V gene: TRBV6-5; J gene: TRBJ2-3; D gene: -; clone size: -; CDR3 DNA: TGTGCCAGCAGTTACCTGGGGACAGATACGCAGTATTTT; CDR3 protein: CASSYLGTDTQYF